This TCR beta chain was recorded in a study of cytomegalovirus exposure and HLA in healthy donors. The primer mix had 60 Vbeta and 13 Jbeta primers. Sequencing was performed with immunoSEQ multiplex PCR; in TCRdb, only in-frame clones are kept and a portion is missing. This sample has 150,000 to 200,000 clones, with 60% to 80% found just once. Per germline, CDR1 SGHAT and CDR2 FQNNGV. The V and J ends lost 0 bases and 4 bases respectively, with 7 bases between them. The CDR3 has 13 amino acids. The clonotype originates from a woman aged 30 to 39 in good health and CMV-seronegative. This chain connects TRBV11-2 to TRBJ2-7; D gene unclear. The source material was PBMCs. The DNA of the CDR3 is TGTGCCAGCAGCTTAGATACAAAGTACGAGCAGTACTTC. Protein sequence: CASSLDTKYEQYF. Together with reference TRBV11-2 and TRBJ2-7, the CDR3 gives the full variable domain: EAGVAQSPRYKIIEKRQSVAFWCNPISGHATLYWYQQILGQGPKLLIQFQNNGVVDDSQLPKDRFSAERLKGVDSTLKIQPAKLEDSAVYLCASSLDTKYEQYFGPGTRLTVT.